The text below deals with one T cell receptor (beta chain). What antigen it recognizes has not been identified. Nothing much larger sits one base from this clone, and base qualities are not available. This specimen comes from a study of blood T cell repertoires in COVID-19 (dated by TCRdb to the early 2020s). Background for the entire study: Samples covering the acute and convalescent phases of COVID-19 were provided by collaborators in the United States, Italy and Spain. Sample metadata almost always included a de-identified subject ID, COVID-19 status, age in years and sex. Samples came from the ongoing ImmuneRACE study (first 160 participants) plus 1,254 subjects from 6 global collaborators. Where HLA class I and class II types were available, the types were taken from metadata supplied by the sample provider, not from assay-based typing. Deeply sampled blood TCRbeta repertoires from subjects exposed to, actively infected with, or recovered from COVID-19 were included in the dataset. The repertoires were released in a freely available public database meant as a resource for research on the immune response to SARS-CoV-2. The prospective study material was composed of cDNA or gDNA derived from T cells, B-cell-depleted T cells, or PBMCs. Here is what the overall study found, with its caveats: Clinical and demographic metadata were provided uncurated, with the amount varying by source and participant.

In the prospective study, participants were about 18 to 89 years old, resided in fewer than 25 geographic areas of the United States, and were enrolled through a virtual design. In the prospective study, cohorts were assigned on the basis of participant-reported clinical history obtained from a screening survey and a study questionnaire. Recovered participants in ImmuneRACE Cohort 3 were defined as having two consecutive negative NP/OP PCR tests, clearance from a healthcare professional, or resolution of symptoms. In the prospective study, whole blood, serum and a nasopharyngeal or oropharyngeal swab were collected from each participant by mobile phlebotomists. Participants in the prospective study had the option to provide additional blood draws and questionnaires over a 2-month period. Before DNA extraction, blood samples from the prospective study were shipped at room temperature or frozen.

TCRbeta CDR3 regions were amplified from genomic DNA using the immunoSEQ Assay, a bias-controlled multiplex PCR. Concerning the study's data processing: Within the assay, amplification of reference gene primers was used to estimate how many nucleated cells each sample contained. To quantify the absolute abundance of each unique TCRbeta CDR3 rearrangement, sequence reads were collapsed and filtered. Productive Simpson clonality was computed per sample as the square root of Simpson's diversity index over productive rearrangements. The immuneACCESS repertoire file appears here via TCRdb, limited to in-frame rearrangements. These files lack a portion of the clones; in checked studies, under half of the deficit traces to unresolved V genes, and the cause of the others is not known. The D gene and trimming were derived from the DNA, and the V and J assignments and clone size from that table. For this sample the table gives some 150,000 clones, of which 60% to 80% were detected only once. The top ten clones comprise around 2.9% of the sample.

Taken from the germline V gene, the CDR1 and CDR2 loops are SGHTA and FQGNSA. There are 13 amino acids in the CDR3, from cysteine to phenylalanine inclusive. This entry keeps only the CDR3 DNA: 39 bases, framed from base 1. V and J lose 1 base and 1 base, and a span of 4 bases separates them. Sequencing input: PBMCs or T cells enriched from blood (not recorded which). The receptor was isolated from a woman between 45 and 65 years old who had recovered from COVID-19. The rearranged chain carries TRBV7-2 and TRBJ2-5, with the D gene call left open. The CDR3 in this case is CASSLELQETQYF. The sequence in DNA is TGTGCCAGCAGCTTAGAACTCCAAGAGACCCAGTACTTC.